Below, 18 T cell receptor beta chains from the same sample are listed, as sequenced in a study of blood T cells in healthy people across ages. It was with a sample-barcoded 5' primer and a J-beta primer mix that a second PCR of about 6 to 12 cycles was run. MiXCR, applied by TCRdb to the 5' RACE reads, yields one record per CDR3 protein. The sample yields 760,000 or so distinct CDR3 sequences, around 25% seen once. The sample was also linked to a second study, of T cells of mothers and their children.

The material sequenced was blood. The receptors derive from a boy younger than 18 in good health.

This sequence joins TRBV20-1 and TRBJ1-2; 9 bases are shared with TRBD1. The germline V gene has CDR1 DFQATT and CDR2 SNEGSKA (reference sequence). This CDR3 is built from 13 residues. V lost 6 bases, J lost 7 bases, and 9 bases stayed unmatched. The CDR3 nucleotides read TGCAGTGCGCCGGGACAGGGTTTTCGTGGCTACACCTTC. Protein sequence: CSAPGQGFRGYTF.

The chain links TRBV5-1 to TRBJ2-3; D unresolved. The CDR3 consists of 16 residues. Germline V CDR1 and CDR2: SGHRS, YFSETQ. V was trimmed by 0 bases and J by 2 bases, leaving 13 bases between them. CDR3: CASSLEGNYYTDTQYF. The CDR3 DNA reads TGCGCCAGCAGCTTGGAAGGCAACTACTACACAGATACGCAGTATTTT.

V usage is TRBV27 and J usage is TRBJ2-2, with 8 bases aligning to TRBD1. The CDR3 loop spans 16 amino acids. The junction had 14 bases not matched to a gene; V was cut back by 7 bases and J by 7 bases. Germline V lookup: CDR1 MNHEY, CDR2 SMNVEV (reference sequence). CDR3 nucleotides: TGTGCCAGCACCAAATCCGGGACAGGCCGGTTCGGGGAGCTGTTTTTT. This encodes CASTKSGTGRFGELFF.

This chain links TRBV4-1 with TRBJ2-5; D call uncertain. V was clipped by 3 bases and J by 10 bases, with 12 bases between them. Per germline, CDR1 MGHRA and CDR2 YSYEKL. This CDR3 is built from 12 residues. CDR3 in DNA: TGCGCCAGCAGCCACAACGCTAGGCGCCAGTACTTC. Translated: CASSHNARRQYF.

This clonotype has only a few counts. The V call is TRBV29-1, the J call TRBJ2-1; perhaps TRBD2 as D (5 bases). Germline V gene lookup returns CDR1 SQVTM and CDR2 ANQGSEA. This CDR3 contains 14 residues. V lost 6 bases and J lost 4, with 16 bases in between. Written as DNA, the CDR3 is TGCAGCGTCGAAAGCGGTCTCGAATACAATGAGCAGTTCTTC. As protein: CSVESGLEYNEQFF.

This clonotype occurred a few times. The chain carries TRBV10-3 and TRBJ2-5; 7 nucleotides agree with TRBD2. Near its end, the DNA agrees better with TRBJ2-1, so the J call may be wrong. Germline CDR1 is ENHRY and CDR2 is SYGVKD. This CDR3 has 14 residues. The CDR3 DNA is TGTGCCATCAGTGATGGTGGGAGGGCCGCTGAGCAGTTCTTC. The encoded protein is CAISDGGRAAEQFF.

The table lists this clonotype with a few counts. This chain joins TRBV12-3 or TRBV12-4 and TRBJ2-5, with D perhaps TRBD2 (6 bases). This CDR3 has 11 residues. Trimming took 8 bases from V and 5 from J, leaving 9 bases between them. CDR3 protein: CASQSGETQYF. The CDR3 DNA sequence: TGTGCCAGCCAGAGCGGGGAGACCCAGTACTTC.

A few counts support this clonotype. The chain recombines TRBV5-5 with TRBJ1-1; possibly TRBD1 for D (5 bases). The CDR3 is made up of 15 amino acids. Trimming removed 0 bases at V and 1 base at J, with 10 bases between. Germline CDR1 reads SGHKS; CDR2 reads YYEKEE (reference sequence). CDR3 protein: CASSLEYRKNTEAFF. Here the CDR3 DNA reads TGTGCCAGCAGCTTGGAGTACAGGAAGAACACTGAAGCTTTCTTT.

The chain joins TRBV14 to TRBJ2-2; 7 nucleotides line up with TRBD2. The ends lost 3 bases at V and 3 bases at J; junction bases unmatched: 4. Germline CDR1 and CDR2: SGHDN and FVKESK. CDR3 length equals 15 residues. Here the CDR3 reads CASSQGRADTGELFF. CDR3 nucleotide sequence: TGTGCCAGCAGCCAGGGGAGGGCGGACACCGGGGAGCTGTTTTTT.

There are a few counts of this clonotype. This sequence joins TRBV20-1 and TRBJ2-3, with 8 nucleotides matching TRBD2. CDR3 size: 14 residues. Germline values: CDR1 DFQATT, CDR2 SNEGSKA (reference sequence). The V and J ends lost 2 bases and 2 bases, in that order; junction bases with no gene match: 3. The CDR3 region is CSARRTSLTDTQYF. Here the CDR3 DNA reads TGCAGTGCTAGAAGGACTAGCCTCACAGATACGCAGTATTTT.

The CDR3, as DNA: TGTGCCAGCAGCTGGGACAGGGCGGGGAACATTCAGTACTTC. This sequence encodes CASSWDRAGNIQYF. The chain joins TRBV13 to TRBJ2-4; 9 bases map to TRBD1. Germline loops: CDR1 PRHDT, CDR2 FYEKMQ (reference sequence). J was trimmed by 7 bases and V by 4 bases; bases with no gene match: 5. The CDR3 covers 14 residues.

The CDR3 DNA is TGTGCCAGCAGCTCACTAGCGGTAGGCCCACGGTACTTC. As protein: CASSSLAVGPRYF. The chain joins TRBV7-6 to TRBJ2-5, with 8 bases that match TRBD2. CDR1 and CDR2 from the germline V gene are SGHVS and FNYEAQ. CDR3 length: 13 amino acids. V was clipped by 4 bases and J by 13 bases; unmatched bases: 11.

Details on this clonotype: Sequence at one end of the junction differs from germline and may be a read error. This chain connects TRBV5-6 to TRBJ2-5; 7 bases are a match to TRBD1. The CDR3 is 12 residues long. Germline-derived CDR1 and CDR2 are SGHDT and YYEEEE. The CDR3 DNA reads TGTGCCAGCAGCTTGGGGGCCTCGGGACAGAACTTC. It is translated as CASSLGASGQNF.

The chain combines TRBV5-1 with TRBJ1-4; the D gene is possibly TRBD1 (6 bases). CDR3 length: 15 amino acids. CDR1 and CDR2 (germline): SGHRS, YFSETQ. Trimming took off 2 bases at V and 6 bases at J, with 14 bases between the two ends. The chain's CDR3 is CASSFEQGKYEKLFF. The CDR3 coding sequence is TGCGCCAGCAGCTTTGAACAGGGAAAGTATGAAAAACTGTTTTTT.

For the CDR3, the DNA is TGCGCCAGCAGCCCTGGGGACAGGTCCCCTGGAAAACTGTTTTTT. Amino acid sequence: CASSPGDRSPGKLFF. The chain links TRBV5-1 to TRBJ1-4; 8 nucleotides line up with TRBD1. CDR1 and CDR2 (germline): SGHRS, YFSETQ. J gave up 10 bases and V 4 bases, and 12 bases lay outside the gene matches. This CDR3 spans 15 amino acids.

The gene calls are TRBV7-2 and TRBJ2-5; possibly TRBD1 for D (7 bases). The J call may be faulty, since TRBJ2-7 better matches the DNA end. Germline CDR1 SGHTA, CDR2 FQGNSA. The CDR3 is 17 residues long. The CDR3 spells CASPQGGNSSSSYEQYF. The CDR3 nucleotides are TGTGCCAGCCCCCAGGGGGGAAACAGCTCCAGCTCCTACGAGCAGTACTTC.

This clonotype appeared once. The CDR3 loop is CASSHRVGDPYEQYF. DNA of the CDR3: TGCGCCAGCAGCCACCGGGTCGGGGATCCCTACGAGCAGTACTTC. This chain links TRBV4-3 with TRBJ2-5, with D perhaps TRBD2 (5 bases). The last part of the DNA fits TRBJ2-7 better; the J call may be wrong. CDR1 is LGHNA, CDR2 YSLEER, per germline. This CDR3 has 15 residues.

The V call is TRBV29-1, the J call TRBJ2-1, with 8 bases fitting TRBD2. V gave up 5 bases and J gave up 4 bases; unmatched junction bases: 7. CDR1 is SQVTM and CDR2 is ANQGSEA in the germline V gene. This CDR3 has 14 amino acids. The CDR3 here is CSVLPSGSYNEQFF. The DNA of the CDR3 is TGCAGCGTTCTACCGAGCGGGAGTTACAATGAGCAGTTCTTC.